Listed here are 25 T cell receptor beta chains from one sample, sequenced in a study of spatial heterogeneity in lung cancer. MiXCR, applied by TCRdb to the 5' RACE reads, yields one record per CDR3 protein. The sample lists 90,000 to 95,000 distinct CDR3 sequences, around 12% occurring once. The sample's time point: sample taken at primary tumor resection. The sequences come from PBMCs, collected at surgery. Receptors originate from a male donor with early-stage non-small cell lung cancer.

This clonotype was recorded a few times. The chain employs TRBV28 and TRBJ2-7; D gene uncertain. Germline V CDR1 and CDR2: MDHEN, SYDVKM. Trimming stripped 3 bases from V and 4 bases from J, with 10 bases between. This CDR3 is built from 13 residues. The DNA for the CDR3 is TGTGCCAGCAGTTTGCCCGCTGTTTACGAGCAGTACTTC. Protein sequence: CASSLPAVYEQYF.

This chain joins TRBV6-5 and TRBJ2-5, with TRBD1 as a possible D gene (5 bases). V lost 0 bases to trimming and J lost 6 bases, with 17 bases between them. Germline lookup yields CDR1 MNHEY and CDR2 SVGAGI. The CDR3 is 16 amino acids. This CDR3 is CASSYSRQGARQTQYF. CDR3 in DNA: TGTGCCAGCAGTTACTCAAGGCAGGGCGCTCGACAGACCCAGTACTTC.

The rearrangement links TRBV5-1 to TRBJ2-7, with D possibly matching TRBD1 (5 bases). CDR3 length equals 13 residues. Trimming pared 4 bases from V and 0 bases from J, leaving 8 bases between. Germline CDR1 SGHRS, CDR2 YFSETQ. Here the CDR3 reads CASSKQVSYEQYF. In DNA, the CDR3 is TGCGCCAGCAGCAAACAGGTCTCCTACGAGCAGTACTTC.

This clonotype occurred many times. The V gene is TRBV9, the J gene TRBJ2-2; D not certain. The CDR3 runs to 14 residues. Trimming cost V 5 bases and J 1 base, with 9 bases left between them. CDR1 SGDLS and CDR2 YYNGEE come from the germline V gene. The CDR3 here is CASRKGWNTGELFF. CDR3 in DNA: TGTGCCAGCAGAAAAGGGTGGAACACCGGGGAGCTGTTTTTT. Supplemented by reference TRBV9 and TRBJ2-2, the full variable domain reads DSGVTQTPKHLITATGQRVTLRCSPRSGDLSVYWYQQSLDQGLQFLIQYYNGEERAKGNILERFSAQQFPDLHSELNLSSLELGDSALYFCASRKGWNTGELFFGEGSRLTVL.

The rearrangement joins TRBV20-1 to TRBJ2-1; D is uncertain. The CDR3 totals 14 residues. Germline CDR1 DFQATT, CDR2 SNEGSKA (reference sequence). The V end lost 2 bases, the J end lost 6 bases, and 14 bases lay between the germline ends. The CDR3 DNA sequence: TGCAGTGCTAGATCCGTCCTAACGGGCAATGAGCAGTTCTTC. Its translation is CSARSVLTGNEQFF.

Concerning this clonotype: One end of the junction does not line up with germline, which may come from a read error. J is TRBJ2-1 and V is TRBV5-8; D might be TRBD1 or TRBD2, each matching 5 bases. Germline values: CDR1 SGHTS, CDR2 YDEGEE. CDR3 length equals 15 residues. This CDR3 is CVSSSSGTRTNEQFF. The CDR3 DNA is TGTGTCAGCAGCTCATCAGGGACGAGGACCAATGAGCAGTTCTTC.

The rearrangement uses TRBV24-1 and TRBJ2-1; D is perhaps TRBD1 or TRBD2 (5 bases each). This CDR3 region has 15 residues. CDR1 is KGHDR and CDR2 is SFDVKD in the germline V gene. V lost 1 base, J lost 7 bases, and 13 bases lay in between. Here the CDR3 DNA reads TGTGCCACCAGTGATTTTAGAGGGGCGGCGAATGAGCAGTTCTTC. Amino acid sequence: CATSDFRGAANEQFF.

This clonotype was recorded a few times. This chain joins TRBV7-8 and TRBJ1-5; maybe TRBD1 (5 bases). The CDR3 consists of 16 residues. Germline CDR1 reads SGHVS; CDR2 reads FQNEAQ. The V end lost 5 bases, the J end lost 5 bases, and 19 bases lay between the germline ends. CDR3 sequence reads: CASSPHGARVDQPQHF. The CDR3 nucleotides read TGTGCCAGCAGCCCCCATGGGGCTCGGGTCGATCAGCCCCAGCATTTT.

The sample holds a few counts of this clonotype. The chain employs TRBV7-8 and TRBJ2-7; D unresolved. The CDR3 spans 13 residues. Trimming pared 5 bases from V and 6 bases from J, leaving 14 bases between. CDR1 is SGHVS and CDR2 is FQNEAQ in the germline V gene. The CDR3 sequence: CASSPLRSTEQYF. The DNA for the CDR3 is TGTGCCAGCAGCCCTCTACGTTCGACCGAGCAGTACTTC.

At least ten counts were recorded for this clonotype. This rearrangement joins TRBV7-2 to TRBJ2-7, with TRBD2 matching 8 bases. CDR1 SGHTA and CDR2 FQGNSA come from the germline V gene. With V trimmed by 5 bases and J by 3 bases, 6 bases remained unmatched. The CDR3 totals 14 residues. In nucleotides, the CDR3 is TGTGCCAGCAGCCCAGTAGCGGGGTACTACGAGCAGTACTTC. Translated: CASSPVAGYYEQYF.

This clonotype has a count of ten or more. CDR3 sequence reads: CASVSGREQYF. As DNA, the CDR3 is TGTGCCAGCGTGAGCGGGAGAGAGCAGTACTTC. J is TRBJ2-7 and V is TRBV28; 8 bases map to TRBD2. CDR1 MDHEN and CDR2 SYDVKM come from the germline V gene. Losses at the gene ends were 8 bases for V and 7 bases for J; bases not matched to a gene: 4. The CDR3 totals 11 residues.

This clonotype came up a few times. The chain has TRBV4-3 and TRBJ1-2; 8 bases match TRBD1. The germline CDR1 and CDR2 sequences are LGHNA and YSLEER. V was pared by 1 base and J by 6 bases, with 7 bases of the junction left unmatched. The CDR3 consists of 15 residues. CDR3 region: CASSQGGRQGNGYTF. The CDR3 DNA is TGCGCCAGCAGCCAAGGGGGGCGACAGGGGAATGGCTACACCTTC.

This chain uses TRBV27 with TRBJ2-2; the D is unclear. Trimming took 6 bases from V and 4 from J, leaving 6 bases between them. Germline-derived CDR1 and CDR2 are MNHEY and SMNVEV (reference sequence). The CDR3 consists of 12 residues. DNA of the CDR3: TGTGCCAGCAGACGAGTCACCGGGGAGCTGTTTTTT. Translating it yields CASRRVTGELFF.

This clonotype showed up just a few times. The chain joins TRBV28 to TRBJ1-1; D uncertain. The CDR3 covers 12 residues. Trimming shortened V by 6 bases and J by 2 bases, and 7 bases separated the two germline ends. Germline CDR1 reads MDHEN; CDR2 reads SYDVKM. The DNA of the CDR3 is TGTGCCAGCAGCCTCACTAACACTGAAGCTTTCTTT. It yields the protein CASSLTNTEAFF.

This clonotype was detected ten times or more. The rearrangement uses TRBV7-3 and TRBJ2-7; TRBD2 matches at 10 bases. The V gene's germline CDR1 is SGHTA and CDR2 FQGTGA. With 4 bases clipped from V and 2 bases from J, the junction kept 5 bases outside the gene matches. This CDR3 region has 15 residues. CDR3: CASSSGSGRAYEQYF. The CDR3 bases are TGTGCCAGCAGCTCCGGAAGCGGGAGGGCCTACGAGCAGTACTTC.

The chain is built from TRBV5-1 and TRBJ2-2; D unresolved. The CDR3 totals 16 residues. Germline V gene sequence: CDR1 SGHRS, CDR2 YFSETQ. Trimming cost V 0 bases and J 4 bases, with 13 bases left between them. CDR3 DNA: TGCGCCAGCAGCTTGGATGCCAGACCCCTCACCGGGGAGCTGTTTTTT. Translation: CASSLDARPLTGELFF.

A single count supports this clonotype. The rearrangement uses TRBV30 and TRBJ2-7, with no clear D. Germline V gene sequence: CDR1 GTSNPN, CDR2 SVGIG (reference sequence). This CDR3 contains 11 residues. Trimming took off 2 bases at V and 4 bases at J, with 6 bases between the two ends. CDR3 residues: CAWSQRYEQYF. CDR3 bases: TGTGCCTGGAGTCAGCGATACGAGCAGTACTTC.

This clonotype was seen repeatedly, ten times or more. The chain has TRBV20-1 and TRBJ1-4, with D unresolved. The V gene lost 1 base and the J gene lost 8 bases, with 5 bases spanning the gap. The CDR3 length is 11 residues. Germline V gene data show CDR1 as DFQATT and CDR2 as SNEGSKA (reference sequence). The CDR3 DNA reads TGCAGTGCTAGAGTAGGGGAAAAACTGTTTTTT. Encoded protein: CSARVGEKLFF.

V and J are TRBV28 and TRBJ1-2, with 10 bases lining up with TRBD1. The CDR3 covers 17 residues. In germline, CDR1 is MDHEN, CDR2 SYDVKM. The V gene end was trimmed by 3 bases and the J gene end by 4 bases; junction bases not matched to a gene: 11. For the CDR3, the DNA is TGTGCCAGCAGTTTTCCCCGCGGCCGGGACAGGGGCTATGGCTACACCTTC. It codes for CASSFPRGRDRGYGYTF.

This clonotype was counted between two and nine times. V is TRBV6-5 and J is TRBJ1-1, with TRBD1 identical over 8 bases. Trimming cost V 7 bases and J 5 bases; bases outside gene matches: 15. The CDR3 extends over 16 amino acids. Looked up from germline, CDR1 is MNHEY and CDR2 is SVGAGI. CDR3 coding DNA: TGTGCCAGCACCGTCTTCGGACAGGGAGCGAAAACTGAAGCTTTCTTT. The encoded protein is CASTVFGQGAKTEAFF.

This clonotype turned up a few times. The chain employs TRBV12-3 or TRBV12-4 and TRBJ2-7; D remains ambiguous. The V and J ends lost 6 bases and 1 base respectively, with 10 bases between them. The CDR3 consists of 13 residues. CDR3 coding DNA: TGTGCCAGCAGGGCCCGATTTTCCTACGAGCAGTACTTC. Translation: CASRARFSYEQYF.

This clonotype occurred a few times. J is TRBJ2-7 and V is TRBV7-2; 10 bases map to TRBD1. The CDR3 totals 15 residues. After removal of 4 bases from V and 3 bases from J, the junction contained 6 bases not matched to a gene. Germline lookup yields CDR1 SGHTA and CDR2 FQGNSA. The CDR3 here is CASSSRTGGDYEQYF. CDR3 sequence (DNA): TGTGCCAGCAGCTCCAGGACAGGGGGGGACTACGAGCAGTACTTC.

The chain joins TRBV9 to TRBJ2-7; D may match TRBD1 or TRBD2 (5 bases each). Per germline, CDR1 SGDLS and CDR2 YYNGEE. CDR3 length equals 14 residues. V gave up 0 bases and J gave up 2 bases, with 9 bases separating them. The CDR3 DNA is TGTGCCAGCAGCGTAGGGACGGGACCCTACGAGCAGTACTTC. This encodes CASSVGTGPYEQYF.

This clonotype has just a few counts. V usage is TRBV10-3 and J usage is TRBJ2-6; TRBD1 agrees at 9 bases. Germline assignment: CDR1 ENHRY and CDR2 SYGVKD. The CDR3 length is 18 residues. J was trimmed by 1 base and V by 2 bases; bases with no gene match: 6. The CDR3 is CAISERGQGVSGANVLTF. The CDR3 region has the DNA TGTGCCATCAGTGAGCGGGGACAGGGAGTATCTGGGGCCAACGTCCTGACTTTC.

This clonotype was seen a few times. V is TRBV9 and J is TRBJ2-3; TRBD1 aligns across 8 bases. The CDR3 sequence is 14 residues long. Unmatched junction bases numbered 0, after V lost 0 bases and J lost 3 bases. Germline V gene data show CDR1 as SGDLS and CDR2 as YYNGEE. CDR3 nucleotides: TGTGCCAGCAGCGTAGGGACAGGGACAGATACGCAGTATTTT. This sequence encodes CASSVGTGTDTQYF.